Following are 9 T cell receptor beta chains from one sample sequenced in a study of blood T cells in healthy people across ages. Sample-barcoded 5' priming and a J-beta primer mix drove a second PCR of 7 to 11 cycles. TCRdb called the 5' RACE reads again in MiXCR, with one record for every CDR3 protein. The sample holds 1.6 million or so distinct CDR3 sequences, 30% to 40% seen once. Sequencing input: blood. The receptors were gathered from a woman younger than 45 in good health.

Only a few counts were recorded for this clonotype. The chain uses TRBV20-1 and TRBJ2-1; TRBD1 aligns across 7 bases. From germline, CDR1 is DFQATT and CDR2 SNEGSKA (reference sequence). The length of the CDR3 is 15 residues. The CDR3 coding sequence is TGCAGACCGACCCTCCCCGATGGGACAGACAATGAGCAGTTCTTC. This translates into CRPTLPDGTDNEQFF.

V is TRBV4-2 and J is TRBJ2-2; D unresolved. Per the germline V gene, CDR1 is LGHNA and CDR2 is YNFKEQ. The CDR3 has 15 amino acids. Trimming removed 0 bases at V and 3 bases at J, with 8 bases between. CDR3 sequence: CASSQEGSDTGELFF. In DNA, the CDR3 is TGTGCCAGCAGCCAAGAAGGTAGTGACACCGGGGAGCTGTTTTTT.

This chain connects TRBV7-8 to TRBJ2-5, with 7 bases identical to TRBD1. With the DNA end fitting TRBJ2-7 better, the J assignment may be wrong. Germline V CDR1 and CDR2: SGHVS, FQNEAQ. The CDR3 extends over 16 amino acids. The CDR3 nucleotides are TGTGCCAGCAGCTTAGGCACAGGACAGGTGGGCCACGAGCAGTACTTC. Its translation: CASSLGTGQVGHEQYF.

In its sample, this clonotype was seen a few times. The chain recombines TRBV20-1 with TRBJ2-5, with TRBD2 identical over 9 bases. The germline V gene has CDR1 DFQATT and CDR2 SNEGSKA (reference sequence). J gave up 4 bases and V 6 bases, and 9 bases lay outside the gene matches. The CDR3 consists of 14 residues. Written as DNA, the CDR3 is TGCAGTGCCGGGCGCGGGGGGGCCAGAGAGACCCAGTACTTC. Translating it yields CSAGRGGARETQYF.

The table lists this clonotype with a few counts. The gene calls are TRBV10-3 and TRBJ2-1; 10 bases fit TRBD2. V dropped 6 bases and J dropped 8; count of bases not matched to a gene: 10. Germline V gene sequence: CDR1 ENHRY, CDR2 SYGVKD. CDR3 size: 15 residues. This CDR3 reads CAISWTSGLLDEQFF. CDR3 bases: TGTGCCATCAGCTGGACTAGCGGCCTTTTGGATGAGCAGTTCTTC.

This clonotype came up a few times. The chain joins TRBV12-3 or TRBV12-4 to TRBJ2-1; no clear D. The CDR3 sequence is 16 residues long. V was cut by 5 bases and J by 4 bases, with 18 bases left in between. CDR3 sequence: CASSPRGVVEYNEQFF. DNA for the CDR3: TGTGCCAGCAGTCCCCGTGGGGTTGTGGAATACAATGAGCAGTTCTTC.

Concerning this clonotype itself: A much more abundant neighbour one base away suggests this may be a read error. This chain uses TRBV29-1 with TRBJ1-2; D remains ambiguous. The ends were cut back, 4 bases at V and 6 bases at J, with 9 bases in the middle. From germline, CDR1 is SQVTM and CDR2 ANQGSEA. This CDR3 comprises 11 residues. As DNA, the CDR3 is TGCAGCGTTGGCGAGAGGCATGGCTACACCTTC. Its translation: CSVGERHGYTF.

A note on this clonotype: A much more abundant neighbour one base away suggests this may be a read error. V is TRBV4-1 and J is TRBJ2-7; TRBD1 matches at 11 bases. The CDR3 sequence is 15 residues long. Germline trimming cut 1 base from V and 4 bases from J; bases unmatched to any gene: 3. Germline CDR1 MGHRA, CDR2 YSYEKL. As DNA, the CDR3 is TGCGCCAGCAGCCAAGGGGACAGGGGGGCATACGAGCAGTACTTC. This translates into CASSQGDRGAYEQYF.

The chain is built from TRBV15 and TRBJ1-1; D possibly corresponds to TRBD1 (5 bases). CDR1 is LNHNV and CDR2 is YYDKDF in the germline V gene (reference sequence). The CDR3 covers 14 residues. V was cut by 2 bases and J by 0 bases, with 7 bases left in between. CDR3 DNA: TGTGCCACCAGCAGACTACAGGTGAACACTGAAGCTTTCTTT. It is translated as CATSRLQVNTEAFF.